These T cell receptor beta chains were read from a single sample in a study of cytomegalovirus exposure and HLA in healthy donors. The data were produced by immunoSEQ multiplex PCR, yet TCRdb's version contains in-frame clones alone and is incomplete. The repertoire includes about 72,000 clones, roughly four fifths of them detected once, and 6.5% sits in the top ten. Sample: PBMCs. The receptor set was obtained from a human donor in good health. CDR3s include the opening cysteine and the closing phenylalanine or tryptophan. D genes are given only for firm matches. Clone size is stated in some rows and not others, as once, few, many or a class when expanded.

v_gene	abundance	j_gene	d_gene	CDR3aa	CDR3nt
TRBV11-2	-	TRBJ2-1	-	CASVFQRQGGNEQFF	TGTGCCAGCGTATTTCAGAGGCAGGGTGGGAATGAGCAGTTCTTC
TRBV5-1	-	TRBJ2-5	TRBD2	CASSPGGGGAGETQYF	TGCGCCAGCAGCCCCGGCGGCGGGGGGGCGGGAGAGACCCAGTACTTC
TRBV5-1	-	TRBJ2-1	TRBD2	CASSPSGTSGDNEQFF	TGCGCCAGCAGCCCGTCCGGGACTAGCGGGGACAATGAGCAGTTCTTC
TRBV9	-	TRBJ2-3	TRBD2	CASSVLGSGGAEDTQYF	TGTGCCAGCAGCGTACTTGGTAGCGGGGGGGCTGAGGATACGCAGTATTTT
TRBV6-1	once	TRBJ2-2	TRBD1	CASIRQGAGGELFF	TGTGCCAGCATTCGGCAGGGGGCGGGCGGGGAGCTGTTTTTT
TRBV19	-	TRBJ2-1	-	CASSVGAPNEQFF	TGTGCCAGTAGTGTTGGGGCACCCAATGAGCAGTTCTTC
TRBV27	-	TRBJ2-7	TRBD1	CASSFLGTGMSYEQYF	TGTGCCAGCAGTTTCCTAGGGACAGGGATGTCCTACGAGCAGTACTTC
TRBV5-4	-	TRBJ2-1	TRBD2	CASSTIAGGPNEQFF	TGTGCCAGCAGCACCATAGCGGGGGGGCCGAATGAGCAGTTCTTC
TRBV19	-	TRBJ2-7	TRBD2	CASSIGGDVYEQYF	TGTGCCAGTAGTATTGGGGGGGACGTCTACGAGCAGTACTTC
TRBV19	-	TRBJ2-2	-	CASSQNTGELFF	TGTGCCAGTAGTCAGAACACCGGGGAGCTGTTTTTT
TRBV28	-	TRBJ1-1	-	CASSPWATEAFF	TGTGCCAGCAGTCCATGGGCAACTGAAGCTTTCTTT
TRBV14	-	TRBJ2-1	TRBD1	CASSQGDRSSYNEQFF	TGTGCCAGCAGCCAAGGGGACAGAAGCTCCTACAATGAGCAGTTCTTC
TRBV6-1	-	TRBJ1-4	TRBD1	CATIKGAGNEKLFF	TGTGCCACGATTAAGGGGGCTGGGAATGAAAAACTGTTTTTT
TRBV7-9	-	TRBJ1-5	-	CASSSGGQPQHF	TGTGCCAGCAGTTCGGGTGGGCAGCCCCAGCATTTT
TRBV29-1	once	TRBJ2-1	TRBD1	CSVAPGQDYNEQFF	TGCAGCGTTGCACCGGGACAGGACTACAATGAGCAGTTCTTC
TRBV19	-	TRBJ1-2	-	CASSSGERSYGYTF	TGTGCCAGTAGTTCAGGGGAGAGGAGCTATGGCTACACCTTC
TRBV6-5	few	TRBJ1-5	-	CASSYRGAGSNQPQHF	TGTGCCAGCAGTTACCGGGGCGCGGGGAGCAATCAGCCCCAGCATTTT
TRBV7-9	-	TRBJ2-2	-	CASREGNTGELFF	TGTGCCAGCAGGGAGGGCAACACCGGGGAGCTGTTTTTT
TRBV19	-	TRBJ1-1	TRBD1	CASSIGGQGSEAFF	TGTGCCAGTAGTATAGGTGGACAGGGAAGTGAAGCTTTCTTT
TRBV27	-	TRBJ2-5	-	CASSSPLGGQETQYF	TGTGCCAGCAGTTCCCCTTTGGGGGGCCAAGAGACCCAGTACTTC
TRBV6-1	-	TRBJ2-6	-	CASRGGLGANVLTF	TGTGCCAGCAGGGGGGGGCTTGGGGCCAACGTCCTGACTTTC
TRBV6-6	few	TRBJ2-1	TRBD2	CASSQGLSQFF	TGTGCCAGCAGTCAGGGACTATCCCAGTTCTTC
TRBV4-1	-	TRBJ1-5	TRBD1	CASRPGGGKSNQPQHF	TGCGCCAGCAGGCCAGGGGGTGGGAAGAGCAATCAGCCCCAGCATTTT